The 32 T cell receptor beta chains below were found in one sample sequenced in a study of vaccination and CD4 T cells after COVID-19. With the Oncomine TCR Beta short-read assay, DNA from cultured CD4+ T cells was sequenced. TCRdb passed the PCR reads through MiXCR, listing each CDR3 protein once. This table holds just under 20,000 distinct CDR3 sequences, roughly 71% found once. The treatment was: approximately 11-day PBMC culture with coronavirus spike peptide pools or control peptides (ViraFEST assay). These receptors lack a known antigen. The sequenced material came from CD4+ T cells from blood, cultured in vitro. All receptors derive from a human donor who had recovered from COVID-19.

With respect to this clonotype: At one of its ends the junction is not consistent with the germline gene, which may arise from a read error. The chain joins TRBV7-7 to TRBJ2-5; D remains ambiguous. Looked up from germline, CDR1 is SSHAT and CDR2 is FNYEAQ (reference sequence). There are 13 residues in the CDR3. The CDR3 loop reads CASSLLGPETQYF. CDR3 nucleotides: TGTGCTAGCAGCTTACTCGGTCCAGAGACCCAGTACTTC.

On this clonotype itself: Compared with germline, one end of the junction differs, possibly owing to a read error. The genes are TRBV7-2 and TRBJ2-5; tentative D call: TRBD1 (6 bases). The V gene's germline CDR1 is SGHTA and CDR2 FQGNSA. The CDR3 spans 15 residues. DNA of the CDR3: TGCGCCAGCAGCCAAGGGGCAGGGGATCGTGGGACCCAGTACTTC. This codes for CASSQGAGDRGTQYF.

The chain has TRBV6-1 and TRBJ2-7; 7 bases line up with TRBD2. Trimming cost V 6 bases and J 2 bases; bases outside gene matches: 10. In germline, CDR1 is MNHNS, CDR2 SASEGT. This CDR3 region has 15 residues. CDR3 in amino acids: CASRPRLAGTYEQYF. The DNA for the CDR3 is TGTGCCAGCAGACCAAGACTAGCTGGGACCTACGAGCAGTACTTC.

This chain joins TRBV20-1 and TRBJ1-5; D may be TRBD1 (5 bases). This CDR3 has 13 residues. The V end lost 3 bases, the J end lost 7 bases, and 13 bases lay between the germline ends. Germline-derived CDR1 and CDR2 are DFQATT and SNEGSKA (reference sequence). The CDR3 sequence: CSASRQGRQPQHF. The CDR3 DNA is TGCAGTGCTAGTAGGCAGGGTCGGCAGCCCCAGCATTTT.

This clonotype was detected only a few times. V gene TRBV11-2 combines with J gene TRBJ1-5, with a weak D call TRBD1 (6 bases). The CDR3 has 16 amino acids. Germline assignment: CDR1 SGHAT and CDR2 FQNNGV. The V end lost 1 base, the J end lost 4 bases, and 14 bases lay between the germline ends. The chain's CDR3 is CASSLARTAPNQPQHF. The CDR3 nucleotides are TGTGCCAGCAGCTTAGCCCGGACAGCGCCAAATCAGCCCCAGCATTTT.

The rearrangement joins TRBV7-6 to TRBJ1-3; 12 nucleotides line up with TRBD1. V was clipped by 4 bases and J by 3 bases; unmatched bases: 13. Germline CDR1 and CDR2: SGHVS and FNYEAQ. The CDR3 consists of 19 residues. Here the CDR3 reads CASSSDRDRGLTYGNTIYF. CDR3 DNA sequence: TGTGCCAGCAGCTCTGACCGGGACAGGGGGCTTACTTATGGAAACACCATATATTTT.

There are a few counts of this clonotype. The chain employs TRBV24-1 and TRBJ1-6; 9 nucleotides agree with TRBD1. Trimming removed 4 bases from V and 7 bases from J; junction bases left unmatched: 7. Germline V gives CDR1 KGHDR, CDR2 SFDVKD. The CDR3 has 16 amino acids. The CDR3 DNA sequence: TGTGCCACCAGTGAGTCGGGACAGGGTGGCAATTCACCCCTCCACTTT. Protein sequence: CATSESGQGGNSPLHF.

V gene TRBV15 combines with J gene TRBJ2-2; possibly TRBD1 for D (6 bases). The CDR3 is 14 amino acids. V was trimmed by 0 bases and J by 7 bases, leaving 9 bases between them. From germline, CDR1 is LNHNV and CDR2 YYDKDF (reference sequence). The CDR3 region is CATSRDRGSGELFF. For the CDR3, the DNA is TGTGCCACCAGCAGAGACAGGGGCAGCGGGGAGCTGTTTTTT. Complete variable domain (other parts from reference TRBV15 and TRBJ2-2): DAMVIQNPRYQVTQFGKPVTLSCSQTLNHNVMYWYQQKSSQAPKLLFHYYDKDFNNEADTPDNFQSRRPNTSFCFLDIRSPGLGDTAMYLCATSRDRGSGELFFGEGSRLTVL.

V is TRBV30 and J is TRBJ1-2; 7 nucleotides agree with TRBD1. The CDR3 totals 13 residues. J gave up 8 bases and V 2 bases, and 8 bases lay outside the gene matches. Germline lookup yields CDR1 GTSNPN and CDR2 SVGIG (reference sequence). This CDR3 is CAWSPLGQRGYTF. The CDR3 DNA is TGTGCCTGGAGTCCTCTGGGACAGCGGGGCTACACCTTC.

The J gene is TRBJ2-7, the V gene TRBV6-2 or TRBV6-3, with 11 nucleotides matching TRBD1. The CDR3 totals 13 residues. Per germline, CDR1 MNHEY and CDR2 SVGEGT. The trim removed 7 bases at V and 6 bases at J, leaving 5 bases unmatched. The CDR3 region has the DNA TGTGCCAGCACCAGGGACAGGGGGAGCGAGCAGTACTTC. As protein: CASTRDRGSEQYF.

The CDR3 spells CASSPPAGPSYGQYF. DNA of the CDR3: TGTGCCAGCAGCCCGCCGGCAGGGCCTTCATATGGGCAGTACTTC. V and J are TRBV7-2 and TRBJ2-7; D is possibly TRBD1 (5 bases). Germline assignment: CDR1 SGHTA and CDR2 FQGNSA. The CDR3 is 15 amino acids. V was pared by 5 bases and J by 9 bases, with 23 bases between.

This chain joins TRBV7-8 and TRBJ1-3, with D uncertain. Germline values: CDR1 SGHVS, CDR2 FQNEAQ. Between the trimmed V and J ends, which lost 6 bases and 4 bases, there was a span of 4 bases. This CDR3 is 11 amino acids long. As DNA, the CDR3 is TGTGCCAGCAGGGACGGAAACACCATATATTTT. It codes for CASRDGNTIYF.

The V and J genes are TRBV4-3 and TRBJ2-3; 12 bases map to TRBD2. Germline CDR1 LGHNA, CDR2 YSLEER. This CDR3 spans 18 amino acids. V trimming: 0 bases; J trimming: 5 bases; junction bases outside the gene matches: 9. The CDR3 coding sequence is TGCGCCAGCAGCCAAGATTCTCTAGCGGGAGGGCGGGTAGATACGCAGTATTTT. Translation: CASSQDSLAGGRVDTQYF.

V gene TRBV7-9 combines with J gene TRBJ2-2; D uncertain. Trimming removed 3 bases at V and 10 bases at J, with 15 bases between. In germline, CDR1 is SEHNR, CDR2 FQNEAQ (reference sequence). The CDR3 has 14 amino acids. CDR3 in DNA: TGTGCCAGCAGCTTTAAGGGCCCCGACGAGGAGCTGTTTTTT. It codes for CASSFKGPDEELFF.

A few counts support this clonotype. The chain couples TRBV20-1 to TRBJ2-2, with D tentatively TRBD1 (6 bases). The germline gives CDR1 DFQATT, CDR2 SNEGSKA (reference sequence). V was clipped by 4 bases and J by 1 base, with 10 bases between them. The CDR3 spans 14 residues. CDR3 sequence reads: CSATTGWNTGELFF. For the CDR3, the DNA is TGCAGTGCTACGACAGGCTGGAACACCGGGGAGCTGTTTTTT.

The genes are TRBV15 and TRBJ2-7, with no clear D. V lost 6 bases, J lost 2 bases, and 8 bases lay in between. The length of the CDR3 is 12 residues. Germline assignment: CDR1 LNHNV and CDR2 YYDKDF (reference sequence). CDR3 nucleotide sequence: TGTGCCACCAGAACGGGCCCCTACGAGCAGTACTTC. Its translation is CATRTGPYEQYF.

The chain employs TRBV7-2 and TRBJ1-2, with D maybe TRBD1 (5 bases). The length of the CDR3 is 15 residues. Between the trimmed V and J ends, which lost 1 base and 4 bases, there was a span of 13 bases. Germline V CDR1 and CDR2: SGHTA, FQGNSA. CDR3 loop: CASSLGGGVAYGYTF. The DNA for the CDR3 is TGTGCCAGCAGCTTAGGGGGAGGGGTGGCCTATGGCTACACCTTC.

The chain joins TRBV28 to TRBJ1-6, with 9 bases that match TRBD1. The CDR3 has 15 amino acids. The junction had 7 bases not matched to a gene; V was cut back by 6 bases and J by 7 bases. Germline CDR1 MDHEN, CDR2 SYDVKM. The CDR3 coding sequence is TGTGCCAGCAGGACAGGGGGAGGCGGCAATTCACCCCTCCACTTT. This encodes CASRTGGGGNSPLHF.

This clonotype was recorded once. V and J are TRBV19 and TRBJ2-7, with D possibly matching TRBD1 (5 bases). The V gene lost 3 bases and the J gene lost 1 base, with 7 bases spanning the gap. This CDR3 contains 13 residues. The germline CDR1 and CDR2 sequences are LNHDA and SQIVND (reference sequence). Written as DNA, the CDR3 is TGTGCCAGTAGTATGCAGGGTTCCTACGAGCAGTACTTC. Its protein product is CASSMQGSYEQYF.

V usage is TRBV19 and J usage is TRBJ1-6, with a weak D call TRBD1 (5 bases). V was trimmed by 9 bases and J by 5 bases, leaving 29 bases between them. The CDR3 consists of 19 residues. Germline V gene lookup returns CDR1 LNHDA and CDR2 SQIVND (reference sequence). CDR3 residues: CASSRPRGGGSANNSPLHF. The CDR3 coding sequence is TGTGCCAGCAGCCGACCGCGGGGCGGTGGTTCCGCCAATAATTCACCCCTCCACTTT.

This chain uses TRBV7-2 with TRBJ1-2; no clear D. Between the trimmed V and J ends, which lost 7 bases and 4 bases, there was a span of 13 bases. CDR1 and CDR2 from the germline V gene are SGHTA and FQGNSA. The CDR3 loop spans 13 amino acids. CDR3 bases: TGTGCCAGCACCCCCCTTGGCCTCTATGGCTACACCTTC. Amino acid sequence: CASTPLGLYGYTF.

The chain recombines TRBV20-1 with TRBJ2-5; 8 bases line up with TRBD2. Germline assignment: CDR1 DFQATT and CDR2 SNEGSKA (reference sequence). The CDR3 runs to 14 residues. V was clipped by 5 bases and J by 5 bases; unmatched bases: 10. CDR3 bases: TGCAGTGCTTTCTCGACGGGAGGGGGGGAGACCCAGTACTTC. Residues: CSAFSTGGGETQYF.

This chain links TRBV6-1 with TRBJ1-6; D is ambiguous. V lost 7 bases to trimming and J lost 7 bases, with 17 bases between them. Germline lookup yields CDR1 MNHNS and CDR2 SASEGT. The CDR3 extends over 15 amino acids. In nucleotides, the CDR3 is TGTGCCAGCAACACGGCAGGTTTCGGAAATTCACCCCTCCACTTT. This gives the protein CASNTAGFGNSPLHF.

This chain connects TRBV19 to TRBJ1-3, with 7 bases identical to TRBD1. Germline V gene data show CDR1 as LNHDA and CDR2 as SQIVND (reference sequence). This CDR3 region has 18 residues. V was pared by 3 bases and J by 1 base, with 12 bases of the junction left unmatched. For the CDR3, the DNA is TGTGCCAGTAGTATTTGGGTCAGGGGGAAAGGGTCTGGAAACACCATATATTTT. It specifies CASSIWVRGKGSGNTIYF. The whole variable domain, filled in from reference TRBV19 and TRBJ1-3, reads DGGITQSPKYLFRKEGQNVTLSCEQNLNHDAMYWYRQDPGQGLRLIYYSQIVNDFQKGDIAEGYSVSREKKESFPLTVTSAQKNPTAFYLCASSIWVRGKGSGNTIYFGEGSWLTVV.

The V and J genes are TRBV7-2 and TRBJ1-5; D is undetermined. There are 16 residues in the CDR3. V dropped 5 bases and J dropped 6 bases, with 20 bases sitting between them. Germline CDR1 and CDR2: SGHTA and FQGNSA. The CDR3 coding sequence is TGTGCCAGCAGCACCCGAGGCGGAGGGTTTGGTCAGCCCCAGCATTTT. Translating it yields CASSTRGGGFGQPQHF.

V is TRBV29-1 and J is TRBJ1-1; perhaps TRBD1 as D (5 bases). This CDR3 spans 16 amino acids. Germline V gene lookup returns CDR1 SQVTM and CDR2 ANQGSEA. Trimming removed 3 bases at V and 1 base at J, with 18 bases between. The CDR3 bases are TGCAGCGTTGACAGTTTCAGGGTAATCGGGAACACTGAAGCTTTCTTT. Its protein product is CSVDSFRVIGNTEAFF.

The chain is built from TRBV5-1 and TRBJ2-5, with D hard to call. V lost 4 bases to trimming and J lost 2 bases, with 12 bases between them. The germline gives CDR1 SGHRS, CDR2 YFSETQ. CDR3 length: 14 residues. CDR3 DNA: TGCGCCAGCAGCCACAACGGGCCTCAAGAGACCCAGTACTTC. This codes for CASSHNGPQETQYF.

This sequence joins TRBV28 and TRBJ2-3; no clear D. The CDR3 has 13 residues. In germline, CDR1 is MDHEN, CDR2 SYDVKM. Trimming stripped 11 bases from V and 9 bases from J, with 21 bases between. In DNA, the CDR3 is TGTGCCGCACGTGAAACCCCCTACGAAACGCAGTATTTT. This gives the protein CAARETPYETQYF.

The chain employs TRBV4-3 and TRBJ1-2, with 9 bases lining up with TRBD1. In germline, CDR1 is LGHNA, CDR2 YSLEER. V was pared by 2 bases and J by 4 bases, with 8 bases of the junction left unmatched. The CDR3 length is 16 residues. CDR3 amino acids: CASSQQQGAPPYGYTF. In DNA form, the CDR3 reads TGCGCCAGCAGCCAACAACAGGGGGCCCCTCCCTATGGCTACACCTTC.

V and J are TRBV12-3 or TRBV12-4 and TRBJ2-7, with a weak D call TRBD2 (6 bases). CDR3 length equals 15 residues. V lost 7 bases, J lost 0 bases, and 16 bases lay in between. The DNA of the CDR3 is TGTGCCAGCACCGATACTAGCTTTAGCTCCTACGAGCAGTACTTC. Protein sequence: CASTDTSFSSYEQYF.

V and J are TRBV5-1 and TRBJ1-2; D is uncertain. V was trimmed by 9 bases and J by 2 bases, leaving 17 bases between them. Germline CDR1 is SGHRS and CDR2 is YFSETQ. The CDR3 is 14 residues long. This CDR3 is CATPPSTVNYGYTF. CDR3 nucleotides: TGCGCCACCCCGCCCTCCACAGTCAACTATGGCTACACCTTC.

This clonotype was seen only a few times. J is TRBJ1-2 and V is TRBV6-5; D is perhaps TRBD1 (6 bases). Per the germline V gene, CDR1 is MNHEY and CDR2 is SVGAGI. This CDR3 has 15 amino acids. Trimming left V 4 bases short and J 9 bases short, with 21 bases between. CDR3 sequence: CASSSRTEYTLRYTF. The DNA of the CDR3 is TGTGCCAGCAGTTCCCGGACAGAATACACACTTCGCTACACCTTC.